This T cell receptor beta chain is drawn from a study of blood T cell repertoires in COVID-19. Study summary: From the United States, Italy and Spain came samples of acute and convalescent COVID-19. PBMCs, B-cell-depleted T cells, or T cells provided the cDNA or gDNA that made up the material.

CDR1 is SGDLS and CDR2 is YYNGEE in the germline V gene. Trimming took off 1 base at V and 1 base at J, with 12 bases between the two ends. The CDR3 contains 16 residues. Original methodology: Estimation of nucleated cell counts was performed using reference gene primer amplification. This table comes from immunoSEQ multiplex PCR, and its TCRdb copy is limited to in-frame clones, with some not included. V, J and clone size are those of that table, while D and trimming were read from the DNA. The sample lists fewer than 350,000 clones; roughly nine tenths were seen once. This clone was counted between two and nine times.

The clonotype originates from a middle-aged man with active or convalescent COVID-19. The specimen was peripheral blood. The chain has TRBV9 and TRBJ1-3; D possibly corresponds to TRBD1 (5 bases). The CDR3 loop reads CASSVNGEGSGNTIYF. The CDR3 bases are TGTGCCAGCAGCGTAAACGGGGAGGGGTCTGGAAACACCATATATTTT.